Below, 23 T cell receptor beta chains from the same sample are listed, as sequenced in a study of T cell responses to AZD1222 COVID-19 vaccine. Profiled with immunoSEQ multiplex PCR; TCRdb holds only in-frame clones, not every one. The sample contains roughly 100,000 clones, 90% of which appear only once. The material sequenced was peripheral blood, taken on day 0 of AZD1222 vaccination. The origin of the receptors is an adult in good health.

The chain couples TRBV2 to TRBJ2-5; D unclear. The V end lost 6 bases, the J end lost 4 bases, and 3 bases lay between the germline ends. The CDR3 is made up of 10 amino acids. Germline CDR1 is SNHLY and CDR2 is FYNNEI. CDR3 in amino acids: CASSRETQYF. The CDR3 DNA is TGTGCCAGCAGCAGAGAGACCCAGTACTTC.

The chain has TRBV7-2 and TRBJ2-3, with TRBD2 matching over 12 bases. This CDR3 comprises 15 residues. The V segment lost 2 bases and the J segment 4 bases; nucleotides outside the gene matches: 1. Germline CDR1 reads SGHTA; CDR2 reads FQGNSA. CDR3 bases: TGTGCCAGCAGCTTACTAGCGGGAGGGGCAGATACGCAGTATTTT. It yields the protein CASSLLAGGADTQYF. Complete variable domain (other parts from reference TRBV7-2 and TRBJ2-3): GAGVSQSPSNKVTEKGKDVELRCDPISGHTALYWYRQSLGQGLEFLIYFQGNSAPDKSGLPSDRFSAERTGGSVSTLTIQRTQQEDSAVYLCASSLLAGGADTQYFGPGTRLTVL.

The CDR3 region is CASSLGQRFYEQYF. The DNA for the CDR3 is TGTGCCAGCAGTTTGGGACAGCGATTCTACGAGCAGTACTTC. This rearrangement joins TRBV28 to TRBJ2-7, with 7 bases fitting TRBD1. The V gene end was trimmed by 3 bases and the J gene end by 3 bases; junction bases not matched to a gene: 5. This CDR3 spans 14 amino acids. Germline V gene data show CDR1 as MDHEN and CDR2 as SYDVKM.

J is TRBJ2-7 and V is TRBV6-5; D might be TRBD1 (6 bases). CDR1 MNHEY and CDR2 SVGAGI come from the germline V gene. Trimming pared 10 bases from V and 9 bases from J, leaving 19 bases between. This CDR3 is 12 amino acids long. The CDR3 protein is CATRQGLQGQYF. The CDR3 nucleotides read TGTGCCACCAGACAAGGGTTACAGGGGCAGTACTTC.

V is TRBV3-1 (or the pseudogene TRBV3-2) and J is TRBJ1-2, with no clear D. CDR3 length: 16 amino acids. CDR1 and CDR2 from the germline V gene are LGHDT and YNNKEL (reference sequence). The germline V and J ends were trimmed by 0 bases and 0 bases, with 11 bases remaining between them. As DNA, the CDR3 is TGTGCCAGCAGCCAAGATCTTACGGCTGCTAACTATGGCTACACCTTC. It codes for CASSQDLTAANYGYTF.

The chain links TRBV5-5 to TRBJ2-3; 11 nucleotides match TRBD2. Germline values: CDR1 SGHKS, CDR2 YYEKEE (reference sequence). Unmatched junction bases numbered 7, after V lost 4 bases and J lost 3 bases. The CDR3 extends over 16 amino acids. CDR3 DNA sequence: TGTGCCAGCAGCCGGGCTCTAGCGGGAGGTACAGATACGCAGTATTTT. It is translated as CASSRALAGGTDTQYF.

The chain employs TRBV4-1 and TRBJ1-1, with D hard to call. The germline V gene encodes CDR1 MGHRA and CDR2 YSYEKL. Trimming took 4 bases from V and 6 from J, leaving 21 bases between them. The CDR3 length is 16 residues. The CDR3 protein is CASSPVRNTEAAEAFF. The CDR3 nucleotides read TGCGCCAGCAGCCCAGTTCGTAATACAGAAGCGGCTGAAGCTTTCTTT.

The J gene is TRBJ1-5, the V gene TRBV5-8; 7 nucleotides align to TRBD1. The CDR3 sequence is 14 residues long. The V gene's germline CDR1 is SGHTS and CDR2 YDEGEE. Trimming removed 5 bases from V and 5 bases from J; junction bases left unmatched: 7. The DNA for the CDR3 is TGTGCCAGCAGATCCCAGGGGGTCGATCAGCCCCAGCATTTT. It encodes CASRSQGVDQPQHF. Full variable domain (missing parts from reference TRBV5-8 and TRBJ1-5): EAGVTQSPTHLIKTRGQQATLRCSPISGHTSVYWYQQALGLGLQFLLWYDEGEERNRGNFPPRFSGRQFPNYSSELNVNALELEDSALYLCASRSQGVDQPQHFGDGTRLSIL.

The chain couples TRBV9 to TRBJ1-5; D might be TRBD1 (5 bases). The CDR3 length is 14 residues. CDR1 is SGDLS and CDR2 is YYNGEE in the germline V gene. Trimming pared 0 bases from V and 3 bases from J, leaving 7 bases between. DNA for the CDR3: TGTGCCAGCAGCGTAGGAGGGGTCAATCAGCCCCAGCATTTT. Protein: CASSVGGVNQPQHF.

The chain has TRBV23-1 and TRBJ2-5; unclear D gene. TRBV23-1 falls under the ORF class, with uncertain function. This CDR3 comprises 15 residues. Trimming stripped 8 bases from V and 2 bases from J, with 18 bases between. In nucleotides, the CDR3 is TGCGCCAGCTCCTCAAAGATTCGGTTGCAAGAGACCCAGTACTTC. It specifies CASSSKIRLQETQYF.

The chain has TRBV20-1 and TRBJ1-6; weak D call: TRBD1 (5 bases). The CDR3 length is 17 residues. Germline CDR1 is DFQATT and CDR2 is SNEGSKA (reference sequence). V was pared by 3 bases and J by 0 bases, with 15 bases between. CDR3 nucleotide sequence: TGCAGTGCTAGTGCCGGGACCGCCAGCTCCTATAATTCACCCCTCCACTTT. Amino acid sequence: CSASAGTASSYNSPLHF.

Only one count was recorded for this clone. This chain connects TRBV9 to TRBJ1-2; weak D call: TRBD1 (5 bases). Trimming cost V 1 base and J 2 bases, with 12 bases left between them. CDR3 length: 15 residues. Germline CDR1 SGDLS, CDR2 YYNGEE. The CDR3 nucleotides read TGTGCCAGCAGCGTACTCAAGGACACCAACTATGGCTACACCTTC. Residues: CASSVLKDTNYGYTF.

This clone was seen just once. The chain couples TRBV28 to TRBJ1-2, with 8 bases identical to TRBD1. The CDR3 sequence is 16 residues long. The ends lost 6 bases at V and 5 bases at J; junction bases unmatched: 14. Germline V gene sequence: CDR1 MDHEN, CDR2 SYDVKM. The CDR3 bases are TGTGCCAGCAGACCATTTAAAGGACAGGGTGGGTATGGCTACACCTTC. Protein sequence: CASRPFKGQGGYGYTF.

This clone was seen only once. The rearrangement links TRBV7-6 to TRBJ2-1, with D unclear. Germline loops: CDR1 SGHVS, CDR2 FNYEAQ. V dropped 3 bases and J dropped 8 bases, with 14 bases sitting between them. This CDR3 contains 14 residues. CDR3 nucleotides: TGTGCCAGCAGCTTCCGAACCGATGGGGATGAGCAGTTCTTC. Translating gives CASSFRTDGDEQFF.

CDR3 loop: CASSSPGGIEETQYF. The CDR3 DNA follows: TGTGCCAGCAGTTCCCCCGGGGGGATAGAAGAGACCCAGTACTTC. This rearrangement joins TRBV28 to TRBJ2-5; TRBD2 aligns across 7 bases. Trimming at V came to 4 bases and at J to 3 bases, leaving 8 bases not matched to a gene. CDR3 size: 15 residues. Germline V gene sequence: CDR1 MDHEN, CDR2 SYDVKM.

J is TRBJ1-1 and V is TRBV7-2, with D possibly matching TRBD1 (5 bases). Germline-derived CDR1 and CDR2 are SGHTA and FQGNSA. This CDR3 has 15 residues. V shed 3 bases and J shed 4 bases, with 15 bases lying between them. The CDR3 loop reads CASSLLVGLVTEAFF. CDR3 nucleotides: TGTGCCAGCAGCTTGCTGGTGGGGCTGGTCACTGAAGCTTTCTTT.

This clone was seen only once. V usage is TRBV4-3 and J usage is TRBJ2-7, with D possibly called TRBD1 or TRBD2 (5 bases each). The CDR3 extends over 14 amino acids. Germline lookup yields CDR1 LGHNA and CDR2 YSLEER. V was cut by 0 bases and J by 3 bases, with 9 bases left in between. The DNA for the CDR3 is TGCGCCAGCAGCCAAGATCTGAGGGGCTACGAGCAGTACTTC. It yields the protein CASSQDLRGYEQYF.

Worth noting for this clone: The sample contains more than one DNA sequence encoding this CDR3. V and J are TRBV7-2 and TRBJ2-7, with a possible D match to TRBD1 (6 bases). Between the trimmed V and J ends, which lost 6 bases and 3 bases, there was a span of 12 bases. CDR1 is SGHTA, CDR2 FQGNSA, per germline. This CDR3 spans 13 amino acids. The chain's CDR3 is CASSLGQFYEQYF. CDR3 DNA sequence: TGTGCCAGCAGTCTAGGACAGTTCTACGAGCAGTACTTC.

The chain has TRBV28 and TRBJ2-7; a possible D gene is TRBD2 (6 bases). Looked up from germline, CDR1 is MDHEN and CDR2 is SYDVKM. The ends were cut back, 5 bases at V and 2 bases at J, with 16 bases in the middle. The CDR3 contains 15 residues. The CDR3 loop is CASSVRGSGAYEQYF. Written as DNA, the CDR3 is TGTGCCAGCAGTGTAAGGGGATCGGGGGCCTACGAGCAGTACTTC.

The rearrangement joins TRBV3-1 (or the pseudogene TRBV3-2) to TRBJ2-7; 8 positions agree with TRBD2. Germline V CDR1 and CDR2: LGHDT, YNNKEL (reference sequence). V was clipped by 8 bases and J by 6 bases; unmatched bases: 3. The CDR3 spans 11 residues. In DNA, the CDR3 is TGTGCCAGCCGAGCGGGAGTCGAGCAGTACTTC. Protein sequence: CASRAGVEQYF.

The chain carries TRBV5-1 and TRBJ2-7, with 8 bases lining up with TRBD2. CDR1 SGHRS and CDR2 YFSETQ come from the germline V gene. The junction had 10 bases not matched to a gene; V was cut back by 0 bases and J by 5 bases. This CDR3 region has 16 residues. DNA of the CDR3: TGCGCCAGCAGCTTGGGAACCGGGGGGGTTGGAGACGAGCAGTACTTC. Protein: CASSLGTGGVGDEQYF.

The chain combines TRBV9 with TRBJ1-1, with D perhaps TRBD1 (5 bases). Germline-derived CDR1 and CDR2 are SGDLS and YYNGEE. V was pared by 0 bases and J by 4 bases, with 13 bases between. The CDR3 is made up of 15 amino acids. Here the CDR3 reads CASSVDGRGGTEAFF. CDR3 bases: TGTGCCAGCAGCGTAGATGGGAGGGGAGGCACTGAAGCTTTCTTT.

A few counts support this clone. This chain joins TRBV7-9 and TRBJ2-7; TRBD1 matches at 7 bases. CDR3 length: 14 amino acids. Germline-derived CDR1 and CDR2 are SEHNR and FQNEAQ (reference sequence). V shed 2 bases, J shed 4 bases, and the junction held 5 bases outside the gene matches. CDR3 region: CASSLPRQGYEQYF. The CDR3 nucleotides read TGTGCCAGCAGCTTACCCCGACAGGGTTACGAGCAGTACTTC.